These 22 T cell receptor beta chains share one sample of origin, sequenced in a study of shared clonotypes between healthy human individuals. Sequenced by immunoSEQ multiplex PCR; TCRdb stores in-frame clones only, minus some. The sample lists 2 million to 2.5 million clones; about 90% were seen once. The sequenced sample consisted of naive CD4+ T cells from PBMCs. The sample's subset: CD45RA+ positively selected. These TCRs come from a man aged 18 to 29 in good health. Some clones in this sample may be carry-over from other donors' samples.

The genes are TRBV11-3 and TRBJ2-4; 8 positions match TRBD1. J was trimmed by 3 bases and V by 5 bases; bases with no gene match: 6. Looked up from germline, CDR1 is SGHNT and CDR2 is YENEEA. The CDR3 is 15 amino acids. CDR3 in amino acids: CASSLAGTGKNIQYF. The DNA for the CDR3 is TGTGCCAGCAGCCTAGCCGGGACAGGCAAAAACATTCAGTACTTC. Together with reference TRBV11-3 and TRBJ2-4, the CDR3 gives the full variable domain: EAGVVQSPRYKIIEKKQPVAFWCNPISGHNTLYWYLQNLGQGPELLIRYENEEAVDDSQLPKDRFSAERLKGVDSTLKIQPAELGDSAVYLCASSLAGTGKNIQYFGAGTRLSVL.

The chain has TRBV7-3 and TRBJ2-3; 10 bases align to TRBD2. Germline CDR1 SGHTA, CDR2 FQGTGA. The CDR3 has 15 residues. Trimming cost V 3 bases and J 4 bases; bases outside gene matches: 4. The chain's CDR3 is CASSFRTSGPDTQYF. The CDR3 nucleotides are TGTGCCAGCAGCTTCCGGACTAGCGGTCCAGATACGCAGTATTTT.

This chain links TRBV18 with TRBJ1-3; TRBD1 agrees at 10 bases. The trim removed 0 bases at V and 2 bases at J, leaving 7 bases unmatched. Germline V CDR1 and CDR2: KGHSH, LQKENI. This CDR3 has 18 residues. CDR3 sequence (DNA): TGTGCCAGCTCACCACCAGGGACAGGGGTTTTGGCTGGAAACACCATATATTTT. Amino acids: CASSPPGTGVLAGNTIYF.

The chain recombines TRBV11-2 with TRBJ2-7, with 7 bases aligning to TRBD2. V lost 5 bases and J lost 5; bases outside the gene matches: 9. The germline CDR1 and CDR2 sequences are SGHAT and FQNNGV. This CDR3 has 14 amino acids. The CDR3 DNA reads TGTGCCAGCAGCCAAGGTGGGAGGGGCAACGAGCAGTACTTC. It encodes CASSQGGRGNEQYF.

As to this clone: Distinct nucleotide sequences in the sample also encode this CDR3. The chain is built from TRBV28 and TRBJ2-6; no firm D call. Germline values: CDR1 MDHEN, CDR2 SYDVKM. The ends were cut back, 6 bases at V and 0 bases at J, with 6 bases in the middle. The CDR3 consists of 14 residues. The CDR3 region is CASSVSSGANVLTF. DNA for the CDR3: TGTGCCAGCAGCGTTAGCTCTGGGGCCAACGTCCTGACTTTC.

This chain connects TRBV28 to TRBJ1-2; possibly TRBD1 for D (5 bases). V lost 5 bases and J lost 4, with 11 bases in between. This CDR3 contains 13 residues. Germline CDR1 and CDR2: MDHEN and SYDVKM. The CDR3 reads CASSPLDSYGYTF. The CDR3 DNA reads TGTGCCAGCAGTCCTCTAGACAGCTATGGCTACACCTTC.

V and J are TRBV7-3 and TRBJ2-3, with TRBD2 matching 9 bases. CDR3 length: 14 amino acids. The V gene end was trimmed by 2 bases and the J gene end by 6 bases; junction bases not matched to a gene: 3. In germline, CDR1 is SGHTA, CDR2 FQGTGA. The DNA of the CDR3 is TGTGCCAGCAGCTTACGGACTAGCGAGGATACGCAGTATTTT. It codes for CASSLRTSEDTQYF.

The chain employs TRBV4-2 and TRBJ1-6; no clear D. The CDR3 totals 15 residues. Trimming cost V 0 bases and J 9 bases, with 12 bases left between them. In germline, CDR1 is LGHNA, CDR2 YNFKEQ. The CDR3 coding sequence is TGTGCCAGCAGCCAAGAAATAGTGGTGGGTTCACCCCTCCACTTT. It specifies CASSQEIVVGSPLHF.

CDR3 in amino acids: CASSPRTSGRAEQFF. The CDR3 DNA reads TGTGCCAGCAGCCCCCGGACTAGCGGGAGGGCAGAGCAGTTCTTC. The V gene is TRBV7-2, the J gene TRBJ2-1; 15 bases agree with TRBD2. Unmatched junction bases numbered 6, after V lost 5 bases and J lost 10 bases. The CDR3 contains 15 residues. Germline V gives CDR1 SGHTA, CDR2 FQGNSA. Combining the CDR3 with reference TRBV7-2 and TRBJ2-1 gives the whole variable domain GAGVSQSPSNKVTEKGKDVELRCDPISGHTALYWYRQSLGQGLEFLIYFQGNSAPDKSGLPSDRFSAERTGGSVSTLTIQRTQQEDSAVYLCASSPRTSGRAEQFFGPGTRLTVL.

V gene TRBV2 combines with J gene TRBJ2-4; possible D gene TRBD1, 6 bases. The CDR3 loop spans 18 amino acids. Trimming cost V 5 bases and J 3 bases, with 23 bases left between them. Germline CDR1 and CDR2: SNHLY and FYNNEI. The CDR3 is CASSTDPGHVVGKNIQYF. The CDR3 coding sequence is TGTGCCAGCAGTACTGACCCGGGACACGTTGTTGGCAAAAACATTCAGTACTTC.

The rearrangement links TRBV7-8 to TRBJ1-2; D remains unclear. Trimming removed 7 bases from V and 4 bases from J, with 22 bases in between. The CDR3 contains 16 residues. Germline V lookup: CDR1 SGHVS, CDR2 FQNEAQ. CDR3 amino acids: CASTPLRVVISYGYTF. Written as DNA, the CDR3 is TGTGCCAGCACCCCTCTGAGGGTCGTAATTAGCTATGGCTACACCTTC.

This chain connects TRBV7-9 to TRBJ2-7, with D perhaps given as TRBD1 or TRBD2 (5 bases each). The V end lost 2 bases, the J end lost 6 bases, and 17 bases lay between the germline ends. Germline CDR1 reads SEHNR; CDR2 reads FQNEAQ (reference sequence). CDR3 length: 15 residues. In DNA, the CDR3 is TGTGCCAGCAGCTTACGACCGGGACCCCTAAGCGAGCAGTACTTC. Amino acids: CASSLRPGPLSEQYF.

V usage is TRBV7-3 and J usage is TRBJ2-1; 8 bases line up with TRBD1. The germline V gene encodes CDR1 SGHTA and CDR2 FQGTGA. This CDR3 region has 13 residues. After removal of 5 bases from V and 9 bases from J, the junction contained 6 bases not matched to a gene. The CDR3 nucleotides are TGTGCCAGCAGCGTCGACAGGGGCCTTGAGCAGTTCTTC. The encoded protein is CASSVDRGLEQFF.

This CDR3 reads CASSPRTGGLDQPQHF. CDR3 sequence (DNA): TGTGCCAGCAGCCCACGGACAGGGGGTTTGGATCAGCCCCAGCATTTT. V and J are TRBV7-6 and TRBJ1-5; 10 nucleotides align to TRBD1. The CDR3 contains 16 residues. Germline V gives CDR1 SGHVS, CDR2 FNYEAQ. J gave up 5 bases and V 5 bases, and 9 bases lay outside the gene matches.

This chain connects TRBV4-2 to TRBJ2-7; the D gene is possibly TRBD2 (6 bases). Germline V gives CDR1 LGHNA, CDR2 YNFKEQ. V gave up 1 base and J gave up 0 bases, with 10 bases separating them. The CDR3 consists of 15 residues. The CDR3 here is CASSQAGDLSYEQYF. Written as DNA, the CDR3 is TGTGCCAGCAGCCAAGCGGGAGACCTCTCCTACGAGCAGTACTTC.

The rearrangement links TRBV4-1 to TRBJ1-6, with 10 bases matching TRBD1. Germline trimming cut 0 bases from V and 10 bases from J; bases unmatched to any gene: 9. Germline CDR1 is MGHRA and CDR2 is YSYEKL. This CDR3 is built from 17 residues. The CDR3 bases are TGCGCCAGCAGCCAAGAGCGGACGGGGACAGGGGTGTCACCCCTCCACTTT. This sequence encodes CASSQERTGTGVSPLHF.

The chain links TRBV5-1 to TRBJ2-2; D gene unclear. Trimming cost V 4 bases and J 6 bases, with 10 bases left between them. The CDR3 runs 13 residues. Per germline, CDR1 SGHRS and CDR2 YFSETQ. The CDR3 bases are TGCGCCAGCAGCCTCACACGGCCCGGGGAGCTGTTTTTT. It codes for CASSLTRPGELFF.

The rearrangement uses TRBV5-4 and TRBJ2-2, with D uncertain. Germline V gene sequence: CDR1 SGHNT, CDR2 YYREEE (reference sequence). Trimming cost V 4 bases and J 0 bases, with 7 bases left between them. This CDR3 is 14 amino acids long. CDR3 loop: CASSAGANTGELFF. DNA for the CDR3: TGTGCCAGCAGCGCAGGAGCGAACACCGGGGAGCTGTTTTTT. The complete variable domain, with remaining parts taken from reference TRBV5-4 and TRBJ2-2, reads ETGVTQSPTHLIKTRGQQVTLRCSSQSGHNTVSWYQQALGQGPQFIFQYYREEENGRGNFPPRFSGLQFPNYSSELNVNALELDDSALYLCASSAGANTGELFFGEGSRLTVL.

The CDR3 is CASSVRQGGEQYF. DNA of the CDR3: TGTGCCAGCAGCGTGCGACAGGGCGGGGAGCAGTACTTC. The chain couples TRBV7-2 to TRBJ2-7; 7 bases are a match to TRBD1. CDR3 length: 13 amino acids. Looked up from germline, CDR1 is SGHTA and CDR2 is FQGNSA. The V and J ends lost 5 bases and 7 bases, in that order; junction bases with no gene match: 8.

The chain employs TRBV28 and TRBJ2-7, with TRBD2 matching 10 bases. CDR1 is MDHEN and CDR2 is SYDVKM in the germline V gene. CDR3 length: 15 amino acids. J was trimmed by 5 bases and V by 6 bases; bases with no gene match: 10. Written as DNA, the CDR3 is TGTGCCAGCAGCCCTGGTCTAGCGGGAGAACACGAGCAGTACTTC. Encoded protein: CASSPGLAGEHEQYF.

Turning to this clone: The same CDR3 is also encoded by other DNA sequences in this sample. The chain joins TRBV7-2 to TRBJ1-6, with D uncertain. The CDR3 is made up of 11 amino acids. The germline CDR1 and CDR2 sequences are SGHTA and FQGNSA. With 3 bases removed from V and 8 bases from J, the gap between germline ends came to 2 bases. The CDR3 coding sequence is TGTGCCAGCAGCTTGGATTCACCCCTCCACTTT. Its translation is CASSLDSPLHF.

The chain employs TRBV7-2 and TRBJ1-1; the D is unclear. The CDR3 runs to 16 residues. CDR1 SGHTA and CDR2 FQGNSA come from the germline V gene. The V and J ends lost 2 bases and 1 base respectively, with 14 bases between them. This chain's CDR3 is CASSLSPGIANTEAFF. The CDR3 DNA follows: TGTGCCAGCAGCTTAAGTCCCGGGATAGCGAACACTGAAGCTTTCTTT.